This T cell receptor beta chain stems from a study of technical replicates of blood from several donors. Germline CDR1 is MNHEY and CDR2 is SVGAGI. CDR3 length: 15 amino acids. V was cut by 5 bases and J by 2 bases, with 13 bases left in between. The data were produced by immunoSEQ multiplex PCR, yet TCRdb's version contains in-frame clones alone and is incomplete. The sample lists 95,000 or so clones; 90% to 95% were seen once. This rearrangement joins TRBV6-5 to TRBJ2-1; no firm D call. The receptor's source is a human donor in good health. Sequencing input: T cells isolated from PBMCs. CDR3 sequence reads: CASSPTTEAYNEQFF. In DNA form, the CDR3 reads TGTGCCAGCAGTCCAACTACCGAAGCCTACAATGAGCAGTTCTTC.